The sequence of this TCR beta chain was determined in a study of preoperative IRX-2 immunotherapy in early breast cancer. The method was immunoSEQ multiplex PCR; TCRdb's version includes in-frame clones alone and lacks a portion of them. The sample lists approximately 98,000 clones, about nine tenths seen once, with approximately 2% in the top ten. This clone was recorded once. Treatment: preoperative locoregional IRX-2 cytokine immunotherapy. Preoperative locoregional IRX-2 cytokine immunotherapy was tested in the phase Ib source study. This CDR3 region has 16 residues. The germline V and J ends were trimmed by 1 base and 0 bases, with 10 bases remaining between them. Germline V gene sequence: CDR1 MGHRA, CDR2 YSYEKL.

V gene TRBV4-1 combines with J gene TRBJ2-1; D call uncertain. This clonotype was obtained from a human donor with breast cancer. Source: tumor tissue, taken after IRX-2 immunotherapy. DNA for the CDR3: TGCGCCAGCAGCCAAGTAGATCTCTTCTCCTACAATGAGCAGTTCTTC. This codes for CASSQVDLFSYNEQFF.